The rows below give T cell receptor beta chains drawn from one sample of a study of T cell changes during pregnancy in multiple sclerosis. Sequencing used immunoSEQ multiplex PCR; TCRdb keeps in-frame clones, though not all of them. The repertoire holds some 81,000 clones, with approximately 94% as singletons. The source was peripheral blood, collected after pregnancy. The receptor source for this set is a female donor in good health, enrolled as a control in a pregnancy study. Each CDR3 is given with its conserved first and last residue. A D gene is named only where the DNA matches it firmly. Clone sizes are given selectively: once, few, many, or a class where the clone is expanded.

V	J	D	size	DNA	CDR3
TRBV7-6	TRBJ2-5	TRBD1	.	TGTGCCAGCAGCCGAGGGACAGGTCAAGAGACCCAGTACTTC	CASSRGTGQETQYF
TRBV5-1	TRBJ2-7	TRBD1	.	TGCGCCAGCAGCTATAAGGGACAGGAGCAGTACTTC	CASSYKGQEQYF
TRBV11-2	TRBJ1-6	.	.	TGTGCCAGCAGCTTAGATGGCCAGGGTTATTCACCCCTCCACTTT	CASSLDGQGYSPLHF
TRBV28	TRBJ1-2	.	once	TGTGCCAGCAGCAAAGGATCGGGCTATGGCTACACCTTC	CASSKGSGYGYTF
TRBV6-6	TRBJ2-1	.	.	TGTGCCAGCAGTACAAAGTATGAGCAGTTCTTC	CASSTKYEQFF
TRBV4-2	TRBJ2-1	.	.	TGTGCCAGCAGCCAAGACCCCCTAGCGAATGAGCAGTTCTTC	CASSQDPLANEQFF
TRBV11-3	TRBJ2-3	.	once	TGTGCCAGCAGCGGGGGCAGCACAGATACGCAGTATTTT	CASSGGSTDTQYF
TRBV19	TRBJ2-1	TRBD2	once	TGTGCCAGTACTCCTAGCGGGAACTACAATGAGCAGTTCTTC	CASTPSGNYNEQFF
TRBV9	TRBJ2-1	.	.	TGTGCCAGCAGCGTGTGGAGGACGGGCTCCTACAATGAGCAGTTCTTC	CASSVWRTGSYNEQFF
TRBV7-9	TRBJ2-1	TRBD2	.	TGTGCCAGCAGCTTAGCTACACTAGCGGGGGGGCCTGTGGGAAATGAGCAGTTCTTC	CASSLATLAGGPVGNEQFF
TRBV10-3	TRBJ1-1	.	few	TGTGCCATCAGTGAGACTGGTAACACTGAAGCTTTCTTT	CAISETGNTEAFF
TRBV2	TRBJ2-2	.	.	TGTGCCAGCAACGTGGGAGTCAACACCGGGGAGCTGTTTTTT	CASNVGVNTGELFF
TRBV7-3	TRBJ2-1	TRBD2	.	TGTGCCAGCAGCGATGGAGCGGGATTATTTGGGGATGAGCAGTTCTTC	CASSDGAGLFGDEQFF
TRBV7-8	TRBJ1-1	.	.	TGTGCCAGCAGCTTAAGTGCAGGTAACACTGAAGCTTTCTTT	CASSLSAGNTEAFF
TRBV5-6	TRBJ1-5	.	few	TGTGCCAGCAGCTTGGCAGCAGGCATCAATCAGCCCCAGCATTTT	CASSLAAGINQPQHF